The 10 T cell receptor beta chains below come from one sample, sequenced in a study of Ad26.COV2.S vaccination and SARS-CoV-2 variants. Regarding treatment: around 19 received Ad26.COV2.S at low or high dose, single or two shots; roughly five received placebo; per-sample allocation not given. Day 63 following the first vaccine or placebo injection was when the samples were taken. Profiled with immunoSEQ multiplex PCR; TCRdb holds only in-frame clones, not every one. Of around 250,000 clones in the sample, around 90% were seen once. The starting material was peripheral blood, obtained in a trial of Ad26.COV2.S vaccine versus placebo. These receptors were obtained from a person between 18 and 59 years old who received the Ad26.COV2.S COVID-19 vaccine or a placebo.

V is TRBV5-6 and J is TRBJ2-5; 8 nucleotides line up with TRBD1. CDR1 is SGHDT, CDR2 YYEEEE, per germline. The CDR3 covers 16 residues. J was trimmed by 4 bases and V by 4 bases; bases with no gene match: 12. The CDR3 loop reads CASSTPLTGGLETQYF. The CDR3 DNA follows: TGTGCCAGCAGCACGCCCCTTACAGGGGGATTAGAGACCCAGTACTTC. The whole variable domain, remainder taken from reference TRBV5-6 and TRBJ2-5, is DAGVTQSPTHLIKTRGQQVTLRCSPKSGHDTVSWYQQALGQGPQFIFQYYEEEERQRGNFPDRFSGHQFPNYSSELNVNALLLGDSALYLCASSTPLTGGLETQYFGPGTRLLVL.

The rearrangement links TRBV5-4 to TRBJ1-2, with a possible D match to TRBD1 (5 bases). This CDR3 is built from 15 residues. V was clipped by 0 bases and J by 8 bases, with 17 bases between them. Germline V CDR1 and CDR2: SGHNT, YYREEE (reference sequence). CDR3: CASSLGGQDKGGYTF. The DNA for the CDR3 is TGTGCCAGCAGCTTGGGCGGCCAGGACAAAGGGGGCTACACCTTC.

The genes are TRBV21-1 and TRBJ1-4; TRBD1 was called by the table and not checked on the DNA. TRBV21-1 is a pseudogene segment. This CDR3 is 15 amino acids long. In DNA, the CDR3 is TGTGCCAGCAGCAAGCGACAGGCGGCTCATGAAAAACTGTTTTTT. It is translated as CASSKRQAAHEKLFF.

This sequence joins TRBV5-1 and TRBJ2-7; D is ambiguous. Deletions cut 0 bases from V and 0 bases from J, with 4 bases between. Germline V gene sequence: CDR1 SGHRS, CDR2 YFSETQ. The CDR3 loop spans 13 amino acids. The CDR3 loop is CASSLAISYEQYV. The CDR3 coding sequence is TGCGCCAGCAGCTTGGCCATCTCCTACGAGCAGTACGTC.

The count of this clone is one. CDR3 sequence: CASSLGTLIQETQYF. DNA for the CDR3: TGTGCCAGCAGCTTAGGGACATTAATCCAAGAGACCCAGTACTTC. This chain links TRBV7-2 with TRBJ2-5, with D perhaps TRBD1 (5 bases). Trimming took 1 base from V and 1 from J, leaving 10 bases between them. The CDR3 loop spans 15 amino acids. Germline lookup yields CDR1 SGHTA and CDR2 FQGNSA.

The chain has TRBV5-6 and TRBJ2-7; no definite D call. This CDR3 spans 12 amino acids. Looked up from germline, CDR1 is SGHDT and CDR2 is YYEEEE. V shed 1 base and J shed 4 bases, with 6 bases lying between them. The CDR3 nucleotides read TGTGCCAGCAGCTTGAGGGTATACGAGCAGTACTTC. Its translation is CASSLRVYEQYF.

The chain employs TRBV18 and TRBJ2-2, with 8 bases matching TRBD1. The CDR3 runs to 16 residues. The ends lost 3 bases at V and 3 bases at J; junction bases unmatched: 6. The V gene's germline CDR1 is KGHSH and CDR2 LQKENI. The CDR3 here is CASSPPQGADTGELFF. In DNA, the CDR3 is TGTGCCAGCTCACCCCCGCAGGGGGCAGACACCGGGGAGCTGTTTTTT.

The chain uses TRBV4-1 and TRBJ2-7, with 10 bases fitting TRBD1. J lost 3 bases, V lost 3 bases, and 2 bases had no gene match. The CDR3 consists of 14 residues. Germline-derived CDR1 and CDR2 are MGHRA and YSYEKL. The CDR3 protein is CASSQDRGNYEQYF. The DNA for the CDR3 is TGCGCCAGCAGCCAGGACAGGGGGAACTACGAGCAGTACTTC.

This chain links TRBV6-5 with TRBJ2-7; TRBD1 or TRBD2 may be the D gene (5 bases each). Trimming took off 5 bases at V and 6 bases at J, with 20 bases between the two ends. Germline CDR1 MNHEY, CDR2 SVGAGI. This CDR3 has 15 residues. The CDR3 bases are TGTGCCAGCAGTCGTGACCTCGGGACGGCCAGCGAGCAGTACGTC. This gives the protein CASSRDLGTASEQYV.

This clone has only one observation. The V and J genes are TRBV7-9 and TRBJ2-1, with 8 nucleotides matching TRBD2. CDR3 length: 16 residues. CDR1 and CDR2 (germline): SEHNR, FQNEAQ (reference sequence). The J segment lost 3 bases and the V segment lost 8 bases, leaving 12 bases of the junction unmatched. The chain's CDR3 is CASSLRGGRNYNEQFF. The CDR3, as DNA: TGTGCCAGCTCCCTTCGAGGCGGGAGGAACTACAATGAGCAGTTCTTC.